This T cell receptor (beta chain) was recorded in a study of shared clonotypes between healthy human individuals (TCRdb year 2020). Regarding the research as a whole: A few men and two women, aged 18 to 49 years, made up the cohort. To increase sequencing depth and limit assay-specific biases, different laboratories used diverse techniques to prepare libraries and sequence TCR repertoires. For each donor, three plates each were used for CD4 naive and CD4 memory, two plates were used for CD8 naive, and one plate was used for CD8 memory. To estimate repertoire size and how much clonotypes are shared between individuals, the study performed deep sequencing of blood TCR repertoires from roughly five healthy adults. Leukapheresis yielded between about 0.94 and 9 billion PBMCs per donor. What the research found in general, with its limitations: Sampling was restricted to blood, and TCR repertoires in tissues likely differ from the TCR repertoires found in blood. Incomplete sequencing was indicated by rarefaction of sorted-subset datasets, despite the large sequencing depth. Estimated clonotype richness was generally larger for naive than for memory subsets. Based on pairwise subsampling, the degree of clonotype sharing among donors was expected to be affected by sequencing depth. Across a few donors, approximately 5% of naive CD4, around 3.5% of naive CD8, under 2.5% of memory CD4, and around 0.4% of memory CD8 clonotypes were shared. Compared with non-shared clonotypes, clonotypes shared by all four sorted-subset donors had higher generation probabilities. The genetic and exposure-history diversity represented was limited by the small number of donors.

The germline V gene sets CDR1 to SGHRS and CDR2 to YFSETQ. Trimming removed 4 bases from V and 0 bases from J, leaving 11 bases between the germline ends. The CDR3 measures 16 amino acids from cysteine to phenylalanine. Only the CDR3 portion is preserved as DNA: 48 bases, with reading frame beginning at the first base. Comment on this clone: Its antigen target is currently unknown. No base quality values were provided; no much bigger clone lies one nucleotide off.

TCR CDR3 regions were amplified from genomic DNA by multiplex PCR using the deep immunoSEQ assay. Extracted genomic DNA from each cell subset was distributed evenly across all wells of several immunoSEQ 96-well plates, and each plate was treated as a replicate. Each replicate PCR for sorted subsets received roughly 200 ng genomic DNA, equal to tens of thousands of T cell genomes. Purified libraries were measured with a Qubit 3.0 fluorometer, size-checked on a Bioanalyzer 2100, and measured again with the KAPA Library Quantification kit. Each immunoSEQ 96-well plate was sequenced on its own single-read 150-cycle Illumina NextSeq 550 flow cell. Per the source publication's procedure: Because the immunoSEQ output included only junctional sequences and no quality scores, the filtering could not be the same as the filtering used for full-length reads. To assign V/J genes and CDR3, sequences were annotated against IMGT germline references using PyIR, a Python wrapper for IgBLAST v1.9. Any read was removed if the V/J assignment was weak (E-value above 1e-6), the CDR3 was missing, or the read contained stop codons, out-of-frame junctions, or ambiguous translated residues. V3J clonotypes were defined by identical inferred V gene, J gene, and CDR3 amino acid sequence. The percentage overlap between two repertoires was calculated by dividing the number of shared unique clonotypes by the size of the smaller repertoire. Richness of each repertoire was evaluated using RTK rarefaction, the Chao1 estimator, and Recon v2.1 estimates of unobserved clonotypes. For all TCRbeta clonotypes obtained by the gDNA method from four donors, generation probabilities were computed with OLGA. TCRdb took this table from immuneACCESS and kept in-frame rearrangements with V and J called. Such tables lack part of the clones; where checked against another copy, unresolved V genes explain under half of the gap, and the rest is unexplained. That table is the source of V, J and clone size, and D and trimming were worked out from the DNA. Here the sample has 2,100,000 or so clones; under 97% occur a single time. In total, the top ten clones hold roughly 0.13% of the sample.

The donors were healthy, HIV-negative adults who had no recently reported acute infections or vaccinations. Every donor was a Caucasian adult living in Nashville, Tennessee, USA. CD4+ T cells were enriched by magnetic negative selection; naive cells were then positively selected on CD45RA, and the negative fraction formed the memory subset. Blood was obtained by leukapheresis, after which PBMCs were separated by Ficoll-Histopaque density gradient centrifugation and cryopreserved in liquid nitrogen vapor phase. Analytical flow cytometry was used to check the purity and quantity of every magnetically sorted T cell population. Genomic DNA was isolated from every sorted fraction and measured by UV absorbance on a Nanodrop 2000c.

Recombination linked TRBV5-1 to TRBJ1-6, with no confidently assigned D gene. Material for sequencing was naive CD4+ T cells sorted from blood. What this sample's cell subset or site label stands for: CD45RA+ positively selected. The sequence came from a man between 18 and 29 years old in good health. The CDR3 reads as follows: CASSPDGSSYNSPLHF. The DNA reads TGCGCCAGCAGCCCTGACGGGAGCTCCTATAATTCACCCCTCCACTTT.